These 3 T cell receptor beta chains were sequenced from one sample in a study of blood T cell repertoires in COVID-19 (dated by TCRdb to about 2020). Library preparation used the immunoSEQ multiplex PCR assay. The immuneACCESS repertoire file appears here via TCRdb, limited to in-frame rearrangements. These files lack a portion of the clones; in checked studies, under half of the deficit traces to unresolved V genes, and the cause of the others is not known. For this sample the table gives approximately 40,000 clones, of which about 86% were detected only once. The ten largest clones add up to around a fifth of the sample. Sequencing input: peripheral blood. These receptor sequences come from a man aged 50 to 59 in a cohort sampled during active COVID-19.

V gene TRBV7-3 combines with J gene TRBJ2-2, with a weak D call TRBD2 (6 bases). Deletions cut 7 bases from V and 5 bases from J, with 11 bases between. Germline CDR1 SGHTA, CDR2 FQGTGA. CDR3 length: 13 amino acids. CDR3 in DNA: TGTGCCAGCACCTTCGGGGGAACCGGGGAGCTGTTTTTT. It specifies CASTFGGTGELFF.

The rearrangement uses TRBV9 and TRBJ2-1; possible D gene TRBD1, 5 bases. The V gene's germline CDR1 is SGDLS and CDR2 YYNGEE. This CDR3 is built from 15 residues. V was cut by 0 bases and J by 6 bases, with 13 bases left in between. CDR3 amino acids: CASSVGVGERNEQFF. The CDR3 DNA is TGTGCCAGCAGCGTAGGGGTAGGGGAACGCAATGAGCAGTTCTTC.

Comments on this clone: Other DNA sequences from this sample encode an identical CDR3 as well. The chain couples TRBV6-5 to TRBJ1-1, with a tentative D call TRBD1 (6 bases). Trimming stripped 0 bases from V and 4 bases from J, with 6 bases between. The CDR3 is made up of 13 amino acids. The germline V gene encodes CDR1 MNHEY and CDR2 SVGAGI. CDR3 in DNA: TGTGCCAGCAGTTACTCAGGGGGCACTGAAGCTTTCTTT. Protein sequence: CASSYSGGTEAFF.